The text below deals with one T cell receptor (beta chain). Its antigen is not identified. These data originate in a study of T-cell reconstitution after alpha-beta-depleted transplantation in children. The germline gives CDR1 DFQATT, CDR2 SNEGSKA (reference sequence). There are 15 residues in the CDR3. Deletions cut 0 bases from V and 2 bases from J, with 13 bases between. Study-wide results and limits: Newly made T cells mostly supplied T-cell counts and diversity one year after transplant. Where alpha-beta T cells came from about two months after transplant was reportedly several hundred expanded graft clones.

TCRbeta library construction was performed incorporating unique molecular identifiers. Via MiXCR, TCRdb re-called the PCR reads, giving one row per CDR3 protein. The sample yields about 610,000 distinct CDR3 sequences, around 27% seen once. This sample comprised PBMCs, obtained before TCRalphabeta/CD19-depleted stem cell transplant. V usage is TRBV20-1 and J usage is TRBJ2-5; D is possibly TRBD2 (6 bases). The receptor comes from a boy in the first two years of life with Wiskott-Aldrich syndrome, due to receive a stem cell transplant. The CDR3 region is CSARDPGLAQETQYF. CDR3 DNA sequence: TGCAGTGCTAGAGATCCGGGACTGGCACAAGAGACCCAGTACTTC.